The next 27 T cell receptor beta chains were all read from a single sample in a study of cytomegalovirus exposure and HLA in healthy donors. Amplification used 60 Vbeta primers and 13 Jbeta primers. The data were produced by immunoSEQ multiplex PCR, yet TCRdb's version contains in-frame clones alone and is incomplete. The data contain some 130,000 clones, 80% of them seen just once; the ten biggest clones take up approximately 1%. The sequencing input was PBMCs. The receptors were gathered from a human donor in good health.

The V gene is TRBV5-1, the J gene TRBJ1-1; D is possibly TRBD1 (6 bases). From germline, CDR1 is SGHRS and CDR2 YFSETQ. The CDR3 totals 16 residues. V dropped 0 bases and J dropped 0 bases, with 12 bases sitting between them. CDR3: CASSLGTETLNTEAFF. CDR3 in DNA: TGCGCCAGCAGCTTGGGGACAGAAACCTTGAACACTGAAGCTTTCTTT.

This clone was counted a few times. The chain employs TRBV6-6 and TRBJ1-5; D is unclear. The CDR3 totals 14 residues. The ends were cut back, 5 bases at V and 0 bases at J, with 8 bases in the middle. The germline V gene has CDR1 MNHNY and CDR2 SVGAGI (reference sequence). The CDR3 region has the DNA TGTGCCAGCAGTACCCGGGATAGCAATCAGCCCCAGCATTTT. Its translation: CASSTRDSNQPQHF.

The chain has TRBV27 and TRBJ1-3; TRBD1 aligns across 9 bases. Losses at the gene ends were 3 bases for V and 2 bases for J; bases not matched to a gene: 8. The CDR3 contains 17 residues. The germline CDR1 and CDR2 sequences are MNHEY and SMNVEV (reference sequence). In DNA, the CDR3 is TGTGCCAGCAGTTTTGCGCCGGGACAGGGAGCTGGAAACACCATATATTTT. Its protein is CASSFAPGQGAGNTIYF.

This rearrangement joins TRBV4-2 to TRBJ2-7; weak D call: TRBD2 (6 bases). CDR1 and CDR2 (germline): LGHNA, YNFKEQ. Trimming took 5 bases from V and 5 from J, leaving 10 bases between them. CDR3 length: 12 amino acids. CDR3 bases: TGTGCCAGCAGCGCGGGGCTCCACGAGCAGTACTTC. This encodes CASSAGLHEQYF.

This rearrangement joins TRBV19 to TRBJ2-7, with 10 bases that match TRBD1. This CDR3 has 15 amino acids. V lost 9 bases, J lost 4 bases, and 12 bases stayed unmatched. Germline CDR1 is LNHDA and CDR2 is SQIVND (reference sequence). The CDR3 reads CASTAGQGGWYEQYF. In nucleotides, the CDR3 is TGTGCCAGCACCGCCGGACAGGGGGGATGGTACGAGCAGTACTTC.

This clone was observed a few times. This rearrangement joins TRBV5-1 to TRBJ1-1; 8 bases map to TRBD1. V dropped 1 base and J dropped 5; count of bases not matched to a gene: 4. CDR3 length: 14 residues. Germline V gene data show CDR1 as SGHRS and CDR2 as YFSETQ. The CDR3 DNA follows: TGCGCCAGCAGCTTGAGACAGGGGAGAACTGAAGCTTTCTTT. The encoded protein is CASSLRQGRTEAFF.

J is TRBJ2-1 and V is TRBV27; TRBD1 aligns across 12 bases. With V trimmed by 2 bases and J by 7 bases, 3 bases remained unmatched. CDR3 length: 15 residues. Germline V lookup: CDR1 MNHEY, CDR2 SMNVEV (reference sequence). CDR3 DNA sequence: TGTGCCAGCAGTTTAGGGACAGGGGGCAAGAATGAGCAGTTCTTC. Translated: CASSLGTGGKNEQFF.

The J gene is TRBJ2-5, the V gene TRBV29-1; 8 bases fit TRBD1. The end of the DNA is better explained by TRBJ2-7, so the J call may be wrong. Germline assignment: CDR1 SQVTM and CDR2 ANQGSEA. This CDR3 is built from 13 residues. The CDR3 reads CSVAKQGVSEQYF. DNA for the CDR3: TGCAGCGTGGCAAAACAGGGGGTAAGCGAGCAGTACTTC.

The rearrangement links TRBV4-1 to TRBJ1-1; D might be TRBD1 (5 bases). Germline V gene data show CDR1 as MGHRA and CDR2 as YSYEKL. The CDR3 is made up of 17 amino acids. V lost 1 base, J lost 0 bases, and 15 bases lay in between. The CDR3 sequence: CASSQVQQELMNTEAFF. In DNA form, the CDR3 reads TGCGCCAGCAGCCAAGTTCAACAGGAGCTGATGAACACTGAAGCTTTCTTT.

The rearrangement joins TRBV6-4 to TRBJ1-1, with D perhaps matching TRBD1 (6 bases). Trimming stripped 2 bases from V and 6 bases from J, with 22 bases between. This CDR3 has 17 residues. Germline V gene data show CDR1 as MRHNA and CDR2 as SNTAGT. CDR3 DNA sequence: TGTGCCAGCAGTGACAACAGGGTAAGATTGCTATCCCCTGAAGCTTTCTTT. Amino acids: CASSDNRVRLLSPEAFF.

The chain joins TRBV2 to TRBJ1-2; 7 nucleotides agree with TRBD1. The length of the CDR3 is 14 residues. With 6 bases clipped from V and 5 bases from J, the junction kept 9 bases outside the gene matches. The germline V gene has CDR1 SNHLY and CDR2 FYNNEI. CDR3 protein: CASSKTRDSYGYTF. The CDR3 nucleotides are TGTGCCAGCAGCAAAACGCGGGACAGTTATGGCTACACCTTC.

The sample holds a few counts of this clone. The chain couples TRBV18 to TRBJ2-7, with D unclear. Trimming took 3 bases from V and 5 from J, leaving 5 bases between them. The germline V gene has CDR1 KGHSH and CDR2 LQKENI. CDR3 length: 11 amino acids. The CDR3 nucleotides read TGTGCCAGCTCACCGTCCAACGAGCAGTACTTC. Its protein product is CASSPSNEQYF.

A few counts support this clone. CDR3 in DNA: TGTGCCAGCTCACCACTTCCGGGGGACCAGTACTTC. It specifies CASSPLPGDQYF. The chain couples TRBV18 to TRBJ2-5, with D perhaps TRBD2 (6 bases). The CDR3 sequence is 12 residues long. Germline CDR1 and CDR2: KGHSH and LQKENI. V lost 1 base to trimming and J lost 10 bases, with 10 bases between them. Variable domain in full (rest from reference TRBV18 and TRBJ2-5): NAGVMQNPRHLVRRRGQEARLRCSPMKGHSHVYWYRQLPEEGLKFMVYLQKENIIDESGMPKERFSAEFPKEGPSILRIQQVVRGDSAAYFCASSPLPGDQYFGPGTRLLVL.

This chain connects TRBV6-1 to TRBJ2-7; 11 bases map to TRBD1. CDR1 MNHNS and CDR2 SASEGT come from the germline V gene. There are 14 residues in the CDR3. V was clipped by 6 bases and J by 3 bases; unmatched bases: 4. Written as DNA, the CDR3 is TGTGCCAGCAGCCGGACAGGGGGCATCTACGAGCAGTACTTC. Translated: CASSRTGGIYEQYF.

The rearrangement uses TRBV2 and TRBJ2-3, with D possibly being TRBD1 (6 bases). The CDR3 sequence is 13 residues long. Germline CDR1 and CDR2: SNHLY and FYNNEI. Trimming left V 8 bases short and J 1 base short, with 10 bases between. As DNA, the CDR3 is TGTGCCAGCCCAGGGGCCGGCACAGATACGCAGTATTTT. This gives the protein CASPGAGTDTQYF.

This clone was picked up one time. V is TRBV7-2 and J is TRBJ2-5, with D unresolved. The J call could be wrong; TRBJ2-7 is a better fit for the DNA end. Germline CDR1 SGHTA, CDR2 FQGNSA. The CDR3 totals 13 residues. The CDR3 loop is CASSFYLSYEQYF. In DNA, the CDR3 is TGTGCCAGCAGCTTTTACCTCTCCTACGAGCAGTACTTC.

The chain recombines TRBV28 with TRBJ1-4; 7 nucleotides line up with TRBD1. V shed 5 bases, J shed 9 bases, and the junction held 12 bases outside the gene matches. Germline V gene sequence: CDR1 MDHEN, CDR2 SYDVKM. The CDR3 length is 15 residues. CDR3 nucleotides: TGTGCCAGCAGTACGCTTACAGGGGAGGCTCAAAAACTGTTTTTT. This translates into CASSTLTGEAQKLFF.

The genes are TRBV11-3 and TRBJ2-7; maybe TRBD2 (5 bases). This CDR3 spans 12 amino acids. The ends were cut back, 1 base at V and 5 bases at J, with 6 bases in the middle. Germline V lookup: CDR1 SGHNT, CDR2 YENEEA. The CDR3 DNA reads as TGTGCCAGCAGCTTAGCCGGGAACGAGCAGTACTTC. It codes for CASSLAGNEQYF.

V usage is TRBV18 and J usage is TRBJ1-5; no definite D call. The V end was cut by 3 bases, the J end by 4 bases, with 7 bases between. CDR3 size: 13 residues. The germline gives CDR1 KGHSH, CDR2 LQKENI. The CDR3 here is CASSPGSNQPQHF. The DNA for the CDR3 is TGTGCCAGCTCACCCGGGTCTAATCAGCCCCAGCATTTT.

The chain links TRBV5-1 to TRBJ1-6, with D uncertain. V was pared by 1 base and J by 8 bases, with 13 bases between. Germline CDR1 is SGHRS and CDR2 is YFSETQ. There are 15 residues in the CDR3. As DNA, the CDR3 is TGCGCCAGCAGCTTGTATGGTGGTCGGGATTCACCCCTCCACTTT. It is translated as CASSLYGGRDSPLHF. Looking up the rest from reference TRBV5-1 and TRBJ1-6 gives the full variable domain: KAGVTQTPRYLIKTRGQQVTLSCSPISGHRSVSWYQQTPGQGLQFLFEYFSETQRNKGNFPGRFSGRQFSNSRSEMNVSTLELGDSALYLCASSLYGGRDSPLHFGNGTRLTVT.

This chain links TRBV27 with TRBJ1-5, with TRBD1 identical over 7 bases. Germline assignment: CDR1 MNHEY and CDR2 SMNVEV (reference sequence). Trimming took 5 bases from V and 7 from J; bases not matched to a gene: 11. This CDR3 contains 15 residues. The DNA for the CDR3 is TGTGCCAGCAGTCTGGATGGACAGGTAGGGCAGCCCCAGCATTTT. Translating gives CASSLDGQVGQPQHF.

This chain links TRBV5-4 with TRBJ1-2; tentatively, D is TRBD1 (6 bases). From germline, CDR1 is SGHNT and CDR2 YYREEE (reference sequence). This CDR3 is built from 12 residues. V dropped 0 bases and J dropped 10 bases, with 10 bases sitting between them. CDR3 in amino acids: CASSLADRHYTF. CDR3 bases: TGTGCCAGCAGCTTGGCGGACAGACACTACACCTTC.

The CDR3 reads CASSWAGVTNEKLFF. In nucleotides, the CDR3 is TGTGCCAGCAGCTGGGCGGGAGTCACTAATGAAAAACTGTTTTTT. The rearrangement uses TRBV11-2 and TRBJ1-4; D unclear. This CDR3 spans 15 amino acids. Germline V lookup: CDR1 SGHAT, CDR2 FQNNGV. Trimming left V 4 bases short and J 2 bases short, with 11 bases between.

This sequence joins TRBV6-1 and TRBJ1-2; the match to TRBD1 covers 8 bases. Losses at the gene ends were 6 bases for V and 2 bases for J; bases not matched to a gene: 5. The CDR3 extends over 14 amino acids. Germline CDR1 and CDR2: MNHNS and SASEGT. The CDR3, as DNA: TGTGCCAGCAGAGAGACAGGGGTGAACTATGGCTACACCTTC. Its protein product is CASRETGVNYGYTF.

V and J are TRBV4-1 and TRBJ1-5; possible D gene TRBD1, 6 bases. The germline V gene encodes CDR1 MGHRA and CDR2 YSYEKL. The CDR3 consists of 14 residues. Trimming took off 5 bases at V and 4 bases at J, with 12 bases between the two ends. CDR3 coding DNA: TGCGCCAGCAGCGAGCTGGGGGCAAATCAGCCCCAGCATTTT. Amino acids: CASSELGANQPQHF.

The V and J genes are TRBV5-5 and TRBJ1-6, with a possible D match to TRBD1 (5 bases). The germline V and J ends were trimmed by 1 base and 4 bases, with 9 bases remaining between them. The V gene's germline CDR1 is SGHKS and CDR2 YYEKEE (reference sequence). The CDR3 length is 15 residues. For the CDR3, the DNA is TGTGCCAGCAGCTTGCAGGGTCCGTATAATTCACCCCTCCACTTT. Translation gives CASSLQGPYNSPLHF.

The CDR3 DNA reads TGTGCCAGTAGCTTTAGACAGACTAGAGGCAATCAGCCCCAGCATTTT. Amino acids: CASSFRQTRGNQPQHF. The chain carries TRBV19 and TRBJ1-5; possible D gene TRBD1, 5 bases. The CDR3 has 16 residues. Germline V gene lookup returns CDR1 LNHDA and CDR2 SQIVND (reference sequence). Trimming took off 6 bases at V and 2 bases at J, with 17 bases between the two ends.